This TCR beta chain was identified in a study of T cell responses to AZD1222 COVID-19 vaccine. Trimming stripped 6 bases from V and 6 bases from J, with 15 bases between. The CDR3 covers 14 residues. Germline V gene lookup returns CDR1 LNHDA and CDR2 SQIVND (reference sequence). The study, taken as a whole, reports: The number of AZD1222 recipients seropositive at baseline was only 6 or 7. Sampling that yielded the repertoires occurred only after the peak T cell response. Spike-wide vaccine-associated CD4 TCRs dominated at 160-218 and 743-854.

With respect to this clone: Its target is unknown.

The repertoire was sequenced with immunoSEQ multiplex PCR; TCRdb's copy has only in-frame clones and lacks some. This repertoire shows 100,000 to 150,000 clones, approximately 88% found once; its top ten account for around 1.5%. The material sequenced was peripheral blood, taken on day 0 of AZD1222 vaccination. The receptor comes from an adult in good health. The gene calls are TRBV19 and TRBJ1-5; weak D call: TRBD1 (6 bases). The CDR3 nucleotides are TGTGCCAGTAGCGAGATGGGGGCTGTTCAGCCCCAGCATTTT. This encodes CASSEMGAVQPQHF. The whole variable domain, filled in from reference TRBV19 and TRBJ1-5, reads DGGITQSPKYLFRKEGQNVTLSCEQNLNHDAMYWYRQDPGQGLRLIYYSQIVNDFQKGDIAEGYSVSREKKESFPLTVTSAQKNPTAFYLCASSEMGAVQPQHFGDGTRLSIL.